This T cell receptor (beta chain) appears in the sequencing data of a study of cytomegalovirus exposure and HLA in healthy donors. With 60 Vbeta and 13 Jbeta primers, the PCR was carried out. This table comes from immunoSEQ multiplex PCR, and its TCRdb copy is limited to in-frame clones, with some not included. The table lists about 240,000 clones, approximately 78% of them singletons. Regarding the study as a whole: The study designated 150 to 200 TCR beta chains cytomegalovirus-associated.

With regard to this clone: Its antigen is unidentified.

This CDR3 has 15 residues. CDR1 is SGHTA, CDR2 FQGNSA, per germline. Between the trimmed V and J ends, which lost 5 bases and 6 bases, there was a span of 19 bases. The source is a boy aged 5-17 years in good health and CMV-seronegative. This chain joins TRBV7-2 and TRBJ1-1; D is ambiguous. Sequenced material: PBMCs. This CDR3 reads CASSPSPGIWSEAFF. As DNA, the CDR3 is TGTGCCAGCAGCCCTTCCCCGGGGATTTGGTCTGAAGCTTTCTTT.